These 8 T cell receptor beta chains came from one sample sequenced in a study of regulatory T cells in long-lasting Graves disease. HTBI primers from iRepertoire and Arm-PCR of CDR3 regions yielded the TCR beta libraries. MiXCR, applied by TCRdb to the multiplex PCR reads, yields one record per CDR3 protein. The data contain 400,000 to 500,000 distinct CDR3 sequences, around 23% of them singletons. Time point denoted: persistent/refractory GD, antithyroid drugs over 5 years with positive TRAb. From RNA extracted from PBMCs, the TCR library was made. The source material was peripheral blood mononuclear cells (PBMCs), sampled when the disease was refractory, from a patient treated with antithyroid drugs. The receptors stem from a female donor with Graves disease.

This clonotype was found many times. The chain is built from TRBV12-3 or TRBV12-4 and TRBJ2-2; no clear D gene. With 6 bases removed from V and 3 bases from J, the gap between germline ends came to 8 bases. The CDR3 runs to 13 residues. This CDR3 is CASRPWDTGELFF. CDR3 DNA: TGTGCCAGCAGACCTTGGGACACCGGGGAGCTGTTTTTT.

At least ten counts were recorded for this clonotype. The J gene is TRBJ1-1, the V gene TRBV7-8; D gene uncertain. Trimming removed 2 bases at V and 1 base at J, with 8 bases between. This CDR3 contains 14 residues. CDR1 is SGHVS and CDR2 is FQNEAQ in the germline V gene. In DNA form, the CDR3 reads TGTGCCAGCAGCTTAAGTTTTTGGAACACTGAAGCTTTCTTT. Residues: CASSLSFWNTEAFF.

This clonotype was counted many times. The chain has TRBV5-6 and TRBJ1-2; D uncertain. CDR1 is SGHDT and CDR2 is YYEEEE in the germline V gene. Trimming pared 0 bases from V and 4 bases from J, leaving 10 bases between. This CDR3 is 14 amino acids long. CDR3 protein: CASSLVVQRYGYTF. In DNA, the CDR3 is TGTGCCAGCAGCTTGGTCGTACAACGCTATGGCTACACCTTC. Based on the CDR3 plus reference TRBV5-6 and TRBJ1-2, the full variable domain is DAGVTQSPTHLIKTRGQQVTLRCSPKSGHDTVSWYQQALGQGPQFIFQYYEEEERQRGNFPDRFSGHQFPNYSSELNVNALLLGDSALYLCASSLVVQRYGYTFGSGTRLTVV.

As for this clonotype: This may stem from a read error, because a much larger clone lies one nucleotide away. Lacking the conserved final phenylalanine or tryptophan, this CDR3 likely reflects a read error. J is TRBJ2-7 and V is TRBV27; D is possibly TRBD1 or TRBD2 (5 bases each). Germline CDR1 reads MNHEY; CDR2 reads SMNVEV (reference sequence). V lost 6 bases and J 3 bases, leaving 24 bases between the germline ends. The CDR3 has 17 amino acids. The CDR3 DNA reads TGTGCCAGCAGCCCGGGACCCCAGTGGCTAGGAAACTACGAGCAGTACCTC. Its protein is CASSPGPQWLGNYEQYL.

This clonotype was observed many times. V is TRBV27 and J is TRBJ2-7, with D maybe TRBD2 (5 bases). The V and J ends lost 6 bases and 0 bases respectively, with 9 bases between them. Germline V gene sequence: CDR1 MNHEY, CDR2 SMNVEV (reference sequence). The CDR3 runs to 13 residues. CDR3 nucleotide sequence: TGTGCCAGCAGCCAGCGGAGCTCCTACGAGCAGTACTTC. Translated, it gives CASSQRSSYEQYF.

This clonotype was detected many times. The chain has TRBV10-1 and TRBJ1-2; D is unresolved. Germline V lookup: CDR1 WNHNN, CDR2 SYGVQD (reference sequence). Trimming left V 4 bases short and J 2 bases short, with 8 bases between. This CDR3 has 13 residues. CDR3 nucleotides: TGCGCCAGCAGTGGATCAGGAAACTATGGCTACACCTTC. This translates into CASSGSGNYGYTF.

This clonotype has only a few counts. This chain joins TRBV6-1 and TRBJ2-7; a weak D match, TRBD2 (6 bases). V lost 8 bases to trimming and J lost 4 bases, with 15 bases between them. CDR1 and CDR2 from the germline V gene are MNHNS and SASEGT. This CDR3 contains 13 residues. This CDR3 is CASETEGFYEQYF. Written as DNA, the CDR3 is TGTGCCAGCGAAACGGAGGGGTTTTACGAGCAGTACTTC.

This chain connects TRBV20-1 to TRBJ2-7, with no clear D. The length of the CDR3 is 11 residues. Per germline, CDR1 DFQATT and CDR2 SNEGSKA (reference sequence). V lost 7 bases and J 6 bases, leaving 13 bases between the germline ends. The CDR3 region has the DNA TGCAGTGGATTGTTAGACGGCGAGCAGTACTTC. Amino acids: CSGLLDGEQYF.